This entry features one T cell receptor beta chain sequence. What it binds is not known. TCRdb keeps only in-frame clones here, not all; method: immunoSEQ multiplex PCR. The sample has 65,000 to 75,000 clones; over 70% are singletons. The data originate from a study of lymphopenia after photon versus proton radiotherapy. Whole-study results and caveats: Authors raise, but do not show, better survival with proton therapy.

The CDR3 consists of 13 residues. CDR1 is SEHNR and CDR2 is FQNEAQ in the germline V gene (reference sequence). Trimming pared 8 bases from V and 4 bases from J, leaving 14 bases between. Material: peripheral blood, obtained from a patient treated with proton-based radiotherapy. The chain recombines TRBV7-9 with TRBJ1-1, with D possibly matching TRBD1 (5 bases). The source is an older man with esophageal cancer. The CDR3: CASQSTVRTEAFF. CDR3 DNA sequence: TGTGCCAGCCAATCGACAGTGCGCACTGAAGCTTTCTTT. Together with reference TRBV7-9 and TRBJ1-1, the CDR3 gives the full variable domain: DTGVSQNPRHKITKRGQNVTFRCDPISEHNRLYWYRQTLGQGPEFLTYFQNEAQLEKSRLLSDRFSAERPKGSFSTLEIQRTEQGDSAMYLCASQSTVRTEAFFGQGTRLTVV.